One sample yielded the 12 T cell receptor beta chains listed below, sequenced in a study of spatial heterogeneity in lung cancer. TCRdb reprocessed the 5' RACE reads via MiXCR and lists one record per CDR3 protein. This repertoire shows 95,000 to 130,000 distinct CDR3 sequences, 12% found once; its top ten account for roughly 15%. Time point meaning: blood at routine non-recurrence follow-up after resection. In each case, whole RNA from tumor, nontumor lung or frozen PBMC was sequenced unsorted. Sequencing used PBMCs, obtained at follow-up. All receptors derive from a male donor with early-stage non-small cell lung cancer.

The V call is TRBV11-2, the J call TRBJ2-2, with 7 bases aligning to TRBD1. The V gene's germline CDR1 is SGHAT and CDR2 FQNNGV. CDR3 length: 15 amino acids. J lost 4 bases, V lost 4 bases, and 6 bases had no gene match. The CDR3 bases are TGTGCCAGCAGCTCGAGACAGGGTAGCACCGGGGAGCTGTTTTTT. Its translation is CASSSRQGSTGELFF.

This clonotype has at least ten counts. The chain recombines TRBV18 with TRBJ1-1; D is unresolved. This CDR3 is 15 amino acids long. CDR1 KGHSH and CDR2 LQKENI come from the germline V gene. Trimming left V 6 bases short and J 1 base short, with 15 bases between. CDR3 nucleotides: TGTGCCAGCTCCCCCATCGGGCAGGAGAACACTGAAGCTTTCTTT. It codes for CASSPIGQENTEAFF.

This clonotype was seen a few times. The gene calls are TRBV11-3 and TRBJ2-5; the D gene is possibly TRBD1 (7 bases). Germline values: CDR1 SGHNT, CDR2 YENEEA. The germline V and J ends were trimmed by 6 bases and 1 base, with 15 bases remaining between them. The CDR3 spans 15 residues. CDR3 sequence (DNA): TGTGCCAGCAGGAATGGGGGGACAGCCCAAGAGACCCAGTACTTC. It specifies CASRNGGTAQETQYF.

This clonotype has just a few counts. At one end, the junction sequence differs from germline, possibly due to a read error. This rearrangement joins TRBV24-1 to TRBJ2-2; D might be TRBD1 or TRBD2, each matching 5 bases. Per the germline V gene, CDR1 is KGHDR and CDR2 is SFDVKD. There are 13 residues in the CDR3. The CDR3 region is CATSDLPYGGLFF. The CDR3 DNA follows: TGTGCCACCAGTGATTTGCCGTATGGGGGGCTGTTTTTT.

This clonotype was counted a few times. V is TRBV19 and J is TRBJ1-1; D perhaps matches TRBD1 (5 bases). From germline, CDR1 is LNHDA and CDR2 SQIVND (reference sequence). Trimming left V 1 base short and J 3 bases short, with 15 bases between. This CDR3 is 16 amino acids long. CDR3 nucleotide sequence: TGTGCCAGTAGTATAGGGCAGGGAGCTTTCGACACTGAAGCTTTCTTT. It is translated as CASSIGQGAFDTEAFF.

This clonotype appeared a few times. The V gene is TRBV4-3, the J gene TRBJ1-4, with TRBD1 matching over 9 bases. Germline CDR1 LGHNA, CDR2 YSLEER. The J segment lost 8 bases and the V segment lost 1 base, leaving 11 bases of the junction unmatched. This CDR3 is 17 amino acids long. CDR3 loop: CASSQGGPGQGYEKLFF. DNA of the CDR3: TGCGCCAGCAGCCAAGGAGGGCCGGGACAGGGATACGAAAAACTGTTTTTT.

This clonotype was observed many times. CDR3 amino acids: CASSNPGGSDYGYTF. CDR3 DNA: TGTGCCAGCAGCAACCCAGGGGGGAGCGACTATGGCTACACCTTC. J is TRBJ1-2 and V is TRBV4-2, with 7 positions matching TRBD1. CDR1 is LGHNA, CDR2 YNFKEQ, per germline. The CDR3 runs 15 residues. The V and J ends lost 5 bases and 3 bases, in that order; junction bases with no gene match: 9.

This chain links TRBV6-5 with TRBJ1-2; 8 bases are shared with TRBD1. V gave up 2 bases and J gave up 4 bases; unmatched junction bases: 12. Per germline, CDR1 MNHEY and CDR2 SVGAGI. The CDR3 consists of 17 residues. CDR3 nucleotides: TGTGCCAGCAGTTACGAAACGCTCAGGGGGCGAGTCTATGGCTACACCTTC. It translates to CASSYETLRGRVYGYTF.

This clonotype has just a few counts. The chain employs TRBV7-2 and TRBJ1-4; D is undetermined. Per germline, CDR1 SGHTA and CDR2 FQGNSA. The CDR3 sequence is 14 residues long. Between the trimmed V and J ends, which lost 5 bases and 0 bases, there was a span of 7 bases. CDR3 bases: TGTGCCAGCAGCCGGGAGGCAACTAATGAAAAACTGTTTTTT. Residues: CASSREATNEKLFF.

This clonotype came up a few times. The chain joins TRBV7-2 to TRBJ2-7, with D unresolved. CDR1 SGHTA and CDR2 FQGNSA come from the germline V gene. The V gene lost 5 bases and the J gene lost 2 bases, with 16 bases spanning the gap. The CDR3 runs 15 residues. This chain's CDR3 is CASSPTGSSAYEQYF. Written as DNA, the CDR3 is TGTGCCAGCAGCCCCACCGGTAGCTCCGCCTACGAGCAGTACTTC.

This clonotype has a handful of counts. One junction end does not reproduce the germline sequence, and a read error may be involved. The V and J genes are TRBV7-6 and TRBJ1-4; TRBD1 might be the D (5 bases). The length of the CDR3 is 14 residues. Germline V lookup: CDR1 SGHVS, CDR2 FNYEAQ. The CDR3 loop is CASSLQGANEKLLF. Here the CDR3 DNA reads TGTGCCAGCAGCTTACAGGGAGCTAATGAAAAACTGTTGTTT. The full variable domain, its missing parts supplied by reference TRBV7-6 and TRBJ1-4, is GAGVSQSPRYKVTKRGQDVALRCDPISGHVSLYWYRQALGQGPEFLTYFNYEAQQDKSGLPNDRFSAERPEGSISTLTIQRTEQRDSAMYRCASSLQGANEKLLFGSGTQLSVL.

This clonotype was counted a few times. This chain joins TRBV3-1 and TRBJ1-1; no clear D gene. Germline lookup yields CDR1 LGHDT and CDR2 YNNKEL (reference sequence). The CDR3 is 14 residues long. V was trimmed by 2 bases and J by 5 bases, leaving 12 bases between them. Here the CDR3 reads CASSQIGQVTEAFF. DNA of the CDR3: TGTGCCAGCAGCCAAATTGGGCAGGTGACTGAAGCTTTCTTT.